This note documents a single T cell receptor beta chain sequence. This clonotype has just a few counts. Its antigen specificity is not known. Per-base quality was not reported, and no clone a single base away is much larger than it. The sample is drawn from a study of response to subunit inactivated influenza vaccine (dated by TCRdb to the late 2010s). As for the study more broadly: Deep quantitative T cell receptor repertoire profiling was used in the study to track responses to a trivalent subunit inactivated influenza vaccine. Findings and caveats that apply to the study as a whole: It was suggested by the authors that each seasonal influenza vaccination may recruit only a limited number of new T cells.

Library creation used RT-PCR. TCRdb records Illumina HiSeq 2500 as the sequencer. Using fastp at Q25 and MiXCR, TCRdb reprocessed the public reads and kept productive beta chains. Each CDR3 protein appears once, grouped with its most common genes and DNA. This sample lists 450,000 to 700,000 distinct CDR3 sequences; around 15% were detected once. The leading ten clones occupy roughly 10% of the sample. V is cut back by 0 bases and J by 2 bases, with 1 base in the junction unmatched. From cysteine to phenylalanine, the CDR3 is 15 amino acids long. Of all the DNA, just the CDR3 is kept, 45 bases in frame from base 1. Reading the germline V gene gives CDR1 LGHNA and CDR2 YNFKEQ.

The material sequenced was PBMCs from blood, taken about 12 days after vaccination. The chain is encoded by TRBV4-2 joined to TRBJ2-7; 10 central nucleotides agree with TRBD1. The clonotype originates from a man in his fifties who received an inactivated influenza vaccine. Donor details come from another sample of the same person, matched by shared clones. The nucleotide sequence reads TGTGCCAGCAGCCAAGAGGGACAGGGGCCCTACGAGCAGTACTTC. Translated, this gives CASSQEGQGPYEQYF.